A selection of T cell receptor beta chains follows, all from one sample in a study of T cell repertoires in cytomegalovirus infection. TCRdb independently ran MiXCR on the reads; one entry per CDR3 protein. The sample has 200,000 to 300,000 distinct CDR3 sequences, under 8.5% seen once; the top ten hold about 6.5%. The sample taken for sequencing was PBMCs. The receptors stem from a human donor in good health (CMV status not recorded). Some clones in this sample may be carry-over from other donors' samples. Each CDR3 is given with its conserved first and last residue. The D gene is left open where the match is weak. Part of the rows lack a size; the others show once, few, many or a class for expanded clones.

TRBV7-2	many	.	TRBJ2-2	TGTGCCAGCAGTAATAAGAACACCGGGGAGCTGTTTTTT	CASSNKNTGELFF
TRBV19	few	.	TRBJ2-3	TGTGCCAGTAGCAACCCTTTGGGGGGGCACCCAGATACGCAGTATTTT	CASSNPLGGHPDTQYF
TRBV20-1	many	TRBD1	TRBJ2-7	TGCAGTGCTGTAAAGGGACAGAGCTCCTACGAGCAGTACTTC	CSAVKGQSSYEQYF
TRBV6-2/TRBV6-3	many	TRBD2	TRBJ2-7	TGTGCCAGCAGCTCAGCGGGGTACGCGTACGAGCAGTACTTC	CASSSAGYAYEQYF
TRBV20-1	many	TRBD1	TRBJ2-7	TGCAGTGCTAGAGATGGGACAGCCCGTTACGAGCAGTACTTC	CSARDGTARYEQYF
TRBV29-1	.	.	TRBJ2-3	TGCAGCGTTGAGGGGCAGAGCACAGATACGCAGTATTTT	CSVEGQSTDTQYF
TRBV29-1	many	.	TRBJ2-5	TGCAGCGTTGAGGGGGCCGCACGAGAGACCCAGTACTTC	CSVEGAARETQYF
TRBV7-2	many	.	TRBJ2-7	TGTGCCAGCAGCGCTATCGGGAACTCCTACGAGCAGTACTTC	CASSAIGNSYEQYF
TRBV18	few	TRBD1	TRBJ1-2	TGTGCCAGCTCACCATCCGACAGGGGAGGCTACACCTTC	CASSPSDRGGYTF
TRBV7-3	many	.	TRBJ1-1	TGTGCCAGCAGCCCCCGGTCTCGGATTGTGCCCACTGAAGCTTTCTTT	CASSPRSRIVPTEAFF
TRBV5-6	.	.	TRBJ2-7	TGTCCTCGTCCACGGGACTCCTACGAGCAGTACTTC	CPRPRDSYEQYF
TRBV20-1	many	.	TRBJ2-5	TGCAGTGCTAGTCCACTCGAGGGGGGCGAAGAGACCCAGTACTTC	CSASPLEGGEETQYF
TRBV2	many	TRBD1	TRBJ2-5	TGTGCCAGCAGTGCCCGGACAGGAAGACAAGAGACCCAGTACTTC	CASSARTGRQETQYF
TRBV30	many	.	TRBJ1-2	TGTGCCTGGAGTGACTCGGGACTAACGAGCTACACCTTC	CAWSDSGLTSYTF
TRBV12-3/TRBV12-4	many	.	TRBJ1-5	TGTGCCAGCAGTTACACACAGCCCCAGCATTTT	CASSYTQPQHF
TRBV9	many	.	TRBJ1-2	TGTGCCAGCAGCGTCGGGACCTCGACCTATGGCTACACCTTC	CASSVGTSTYGYTF
TRBV7-2	many	.	TRBJ2-3	TGTGCCAGCAGCGCAGGGATCAGCACAGATACGCAGTATTTT	CASSAGISTDTQYF